The sequence of this TCR beta chain was determined in a study of cytomegalovirus exposure and HLA in healthy donors. Study results and caveats: A later analysis linked a missense variant in DCLRE1C to the trimming of TCR beta V and J genes. Both high specificity and high sensitivity reportedly marked the classifier's diagnosis of cytomegalovirus status.

A remark on this clone: Its antigen is as yet unknown.

13 Jbeta primers and 60 Vbeta primers were used for the PCR. Assay: immunoSEQ multiplex PCR; the TCRdb copy retains only in-frame clones and omits some. The sample shows about 100,000 clones, 65% to 90% of them seen only once. The sample taken for sequencing was PBMCs. This TCR was sampled from a woman aged 65 to 85 in good health and CMV-seropositive.

The CDR3 nucleotides are TGCAGCGTGGTTGGACTAGCTAACCTCGAGACCCAGTACTTC. Its translation: CSVVGLANLETQYF. The chain joins TRBV29-1 to TRBJ2-5; TRBD2 matches at 8 bases. The germline V gene encodes CDR1 SQVTM and CDR2 ANQGSEA. CDR3 length: 14 amino acids. V shed 6 bases, J shed 5 bases, and the junction held 11 bases outside the gene matches.